Below, 27 T cell receptor beta chains from the same sample are listed, as sequenced in a study of T cell responses to AZD1222 COVID-19 vaccine. Measured with immunoSEQ multiplex PCR; TCRdb has only the in-frame clones, and not every one. The table records about 140,000 clones, 75% to 90% of them present only once. The source was peripheral blood, collected on day 0 of AZD1222 vaccination. The receptors stem from an adult in good health.

The CDR3 sequence: CASSLYQGDQPQHF. The CDR3 bases are TGCGCCAGCAGCTTATACCAGGGGGATCAGCCCCAGCATTTT. The V and J genes are TRBV5-1 and TRBJ1-5; 7 bases line up with TRBD1. Germline CDR1 is SGHRS and CDR2 is YFSETQ. The CDR3 consists of 14 residues. J lost 5 bases, V lost 2 bases, and 4 bases had no gene match.

The chain combines TRBV19 with TRBJ2-5; possible D gene TRBD1, 6 bases. Germline V lookup: CDR1 LNHDA, CDR2 SQIVND (reference sequence). This CDR3 is 14 amino acids long. Trimming stripped 4 bases from V and 5 bases from J, with 14 bases between. The DNA of the CDR3 is TGTGCCAGTAGTACCTCCACAGGGTACGAGACCCAGTACTTC. The encoded protein is CASSTSTGYETQYF.

This clone was observed a few times. The CDR3 region has the DNA TGTGCCAGCAGTTTATCAGGCAACCCCTCCTACAATGAGCAGTTCTTC. It codes for CASSLSGNPSYNEQFF. This rearrangement joins TRBV27 to TRBJ2-1; D gene unclear. The CDR3 has 16 amino acids. Trimming took off 0 bases at V and 0 bases at J, with 9 bases between the two ends. CDR1 MNHEY and CDR2 SMNVEV come from the germline V gene (reference sequence).

The chain is built from TRBV2 and TRBJ2-2; D remains ambiguous. V lost 8 bases and J 5 bases, leaving 12 bases between the germline ends. The germline V gene has CDR1 SNHLY and CDR2 FYNNEI. This CDR3 has 13 residues. CDR3 protein: CASFPDTTGELFF. The CDR3 DNA follows: TGTGCCAGCTTCCCCGATACTACCGGGGAGCTGTTTTTT.

This clone was recorded only once. This chain links TRBV3-1 (or the pseudogene TRBV3-2) with TRBJ2-3, with 11 bases identical to TRBD2. CDR3 length: 17 amino acids. The germline V gene has CDR1 LGHDT and CDR2 YNNKEL (reference sequence). V gave up 0 bases and J gave up 3 bases; unmatched junction bases: 5. DNA for the CDR3: TGTGCCAGCAGCCAAGAGCGCTCTAGCGGGGGGACAGATACGCAGTATTTT. Its translation: CASSQERSSGGTDTQYF.

The J gene is TRBJ1-2, the V gene TRBV6-5; D unclear. The CDR3 loop spans 13 amino acids. In germline, CDR1 is MNHEY, CDR2 SVGAGI. V was shortened by 5 bases and J by 8 bases, with 15 bases between the two germline ends. CDR3 sequence (DNA): TGTGCCAGCAGTCCTTATACAGACGGAGGCTACACCTTC. Protein: CASSPYTDGGYTF.

Only a few counts were recorded for this clone. The chain joins TRBV10-3 to TRBJ2-1; 7 nucleotides agree with TRBD2. Trimming removed 6 bases from V and 7 bases from J; junction bases left unmatched: 15. Germline CDR1 and CDR2: ENHRY and SYGVKD. The CDR3 has 16 residues. CDR3 in amino acids: CAIRARLASWGNEQFF. The DNA of the CDR3 is TGTGCCATCAGAGCCAGACTAGCCTCATGGGGGAATGAGCAGTTCTTC.

The chain links TRBV4-1 to TRBJ1-2; tentative D call: TRBD1 (5 bases). The CDR3 covers 16 residues. Germline V lookup: CDR1 MGHRA, CDR2 YSYEKL. V shed 0 bases and J shed 2 bases, with 13 bases lying between them. CDR3 sequence reads: CASSQDNTGTNYGYTF. The CDR3 region has the DNA TGCGCCAGCAGCCAAGATAATACAGGAACGAACTATGGCTACACCTTC.

V and J are TRBV5-1 and TRBJ2-1; the match to TRBD1 covers 8 bases. This CDR3 is 15 amino acids long. The germline CDR1 and CDR2 sequences are SGHRS and YFSETQ. J was trimmed by 3 bases and V by 4 bases; bases with no gene match: 6. CDR3 protein: CASSAQGEYYNEQFF. CDR3 sequence (DNA): TGCGCCAGCAGCGCACAGGGGGAGTACTACAATGAGCAGTTCTTC. The variable domain in full, with the rest retrieved from reference TRBV5-1 and TRBJ2-1, is KAGVTQTPRYLIKTRGQQVTLSCSPISGHRSVSWYQQTPGQGLQFLFEYFSETQRNKGNFPGRFSGRQFSNSRSEMNVSTLELGDSALYLCASSAQGEYYNEQFFGPGTRLTVL.

The rearrangement links TRBV12-5 to TRBJ2-1; maybe TRBD1 (5 bases). The germline gives CDR1 LGHNT, CDR2 FRNRAP. V lost 9 bases, J lost 0 bases, and 12 bases lay in between. The CDR3 length is 14 residues. This CDR3 reads CASLGASSYNEQFF. The CDR3 DNA reads as TGTGCTAGCCTAGGGGCGAGCTCCTACAATGAGCAGTTCTTC.

V usage is TRBV6-5 and J usage is TRBJ1-4; D is ambiguous. This CDR3 region has 15 residues. CDR1 and CDR2 from the germline V gene are MNHEY and SVGAGI. Trimming cost V 4 bases and J 0 bases, with 9 bases left between them. The CDR3 spells CASSSPAATNEKLFF. Written as DNA, the CDR3 is TGTGCCAGCAGTTCCCCAGCTGCAACTAATGAAAAACTGTTTTTT.

This chain joins TRBV19 and TRBJ1-5; 9 bases are shared with TRBD1. The trim removed 6 bases at V and 3 bases at J, leaving 9 bases unmatched. The V gene's germline CDR1 is LNHDA and CDR2 SQIVND (reference sequence). The length of the CDR3 is 16 residues. The CDR3 sequence: CASRRTGVSNNQPQHF. CDR3 nucleotide sequence: TGTGCCAGTAGGCGGACAGGGGTAAGCAACAATCAGCCCCAGCATTTT.

The V and J genes are TRBV27 and TRBJ1-6, with D perhaps TRBD1 (5 bases). V was trimmed by 6 bases and J by 0 bases, leaving 15 bases between them. This CDR3 region has 17 residues. The germline V gene has CDR1 MNHEY and CDR2 SMNVEV (reference sequence). CDR3 sequence reads: CASSRWTPSSYNSPLHF. CDR3 sequence (DNA): TGTGCCAGCAGCCGATGGACACCGAGCTCCTATAATTCACCCCTCCACTTT.

The rearrangement joins TRBV27 to TRBJ1-1; D not certain. Germline-derived CDR1 and CDR2 are MNHEY and SMNVEV (reference sequence). Trimming cost V 2 bases and J 3 bases, with 7 bases left between them. The CDR3 loop spans 13 amino acids. CDR3 loop: CASSLALDTEAFF. The CDR3 coding sequence is TGTGCCAGCAGTTTAGCCTTGGACACTGAAGCTTTCTTT.

V and J are TRBV15 and TRBJ2-7; D remains unclear. The ends were cut back, 0 bases at V and 3 bases at J, with 12 bases in the middle. The germline V gene has CDR1 LNHNV and CDR2 YYDKDF (reference sequence). This CDR3 contains 15 residues. CDR3 loop: CATSREAGNLYEQYF. CDR3 coding DNA: TGTGCCACCAGCAGAGAGGCAGGCAACCTCTACGAGCAGTACTTC.

This sequence joins TRBV30 and TRBJ1-6; perhaps TRBD1 as D (5 bases). Trimming removed 3 bases from V and 7 bases from J, with 10 bases in between. Germline loops: CDR1 GTSNPN, CDR2 SVGIG (reference sequence). The CDR3 totals 13 residues. The CDR3 DNA is TGTGCCTGGAGCGGGGGGAACAATTCACCCCTCCACTTT. As protein: CAWSGGNNSPLHF.

The V and J genes are TRBV30 and TRBJ1-2; D uncertain. The V gene lost 3 bases and the J gene lost 5 bases, with 13 bases spanning the gap. Germline CDR1 reads GTSNPN; CDR2 reads SVGIG (reference sequence). The CDR3 totals 13 residues. CDR3 bases: TGTGCCTGGAGGGACCGAGCCTCTTATGGCTACACCTTC. This encodes CAWRDRASYGYTF. Full variable domain (outside the CDR3, taken from reference TRBV30 and TRBJ1-2): SQTIHQWPATLVQPVGSPLSLECTVEGTSNPNLYWYRQAAGRGLQLLFYSVGIGQISSEVPQNLSASRPQDRQFILSSKKLLLSDSGFYLCAWRDRASYGYTFGSGTRLTVV.

This rearrangement joins TRBV19 to TRBJ1-1; no clear D gene. CDR1 and CDR2 from the germline V gene are LNHDA and SQIVND (reference sequence). The CDR3 extends over 10 amino acids. V was trimmed by 8 bases and J by 11 bases, leaving 12 bases between them. CDR3 DNA sequence: TGTGCCAGTGGTCCCTCTGGGGCTTTCTTT. Translated, it gives CASGPSGAFF.

This chain connects TRBV5-1 to TRBJ1-2, with 8 bases that match TRBD1. The CDR3 has 14 amino acids. The V gene's germline CDR1 is SGHRS and CDR2 YFSETQ. Germline trimming cut 1 base from V and 3 bases from J; bases unmatched to any gene: 2. The CDR3 reads CASSLTGGYYGYTF. The DNA for the CDR3 is TGCGCCAGCAGCTTGACAGGGGGATACTATGGCTACACCTTC.

The chain combines TRBV6-5 with TRBJ1-2, with D tentatively TRBD1 (5 bases). V was shortened by 2 bases and J by 5 bases, with 12 bases between the two germline ends. The CDR3 is made up of 14 amino acids. The V gene's germline CDR1 is MNHEY and CDR2 SVGAGI. CDR3 in DNA: TGTGCCAGCAGTTACGGGCGGACAAGATATGGCTACACCTTC. Translating it yields CASSYGRTRYGYTF.

This chain uses TRBV4-1 with TRBJ2-6; D may be TRBD2 (5 bases). Trimming removed 8 bases from V and 0 bases from J, with 14 bases in between. Germline CDR1 and CDR2: MGHRA and YSYEKL. The CDR3 spans 16 residues. The chain's CDR3 is CASGPAAGSGANVLTF. CDR3 bases: TGCGCCAGCGGTCCAGCTGCGGGCTCTGGGGCCAACGTCCTGACTTTC.

This chain uses TRBV9 with TRBJ1-1, with D tentatively TRBD1 (5 bases). Germline assignment: CDR1 SGDLS and CDR2 YYNGEE. V shed 0 bases and J shed 4 bases, with 16 bases lying between them. The CDR3 has 16 amino acids. The CDR3 reads CASSVGAERGATEAFF. CDR3 coding DNA: TGTGCCAGCAGCGTAGGGGCCGAGCGAGGGGCCACTGAAGCTTTCTTT.

This chain uses TRBV18 with TRBJ1-5; TRBD1 matches at 7 bases. The V gene's germline CDR1 is KGHSH and CDR2 LQKENI. The V gene end was trimmed by 3 bases and the J gene end by 4 bases; junction bases not matched to a gene: 0. The CDR3 totals 13 residues. CDR3 DNA: TGTGCCAGCTCACCGGGACAGAATCAGCCCCAGCATTTT. It is translated as CASSPGQNQPQHF.

This chain connects TRBV5-6 to TRBJ1-2, with 8 bases aligning to TRBD1. The CDR3 runs 13 residues. The V gene's germline CDR1 is SGHDT and CDR2 YYEEEE. The ends lost 4 bases at V and 12 bases at J; junction bases unmatched: 11. CDR3 sequence reads: CASSLARTGWDTF. For the CDR3, the DNA is TGTGCCAGCAGCCTAGCAAGGACAGGGTGGGACACCTTC.

The V call is TRBV9, the J call TRBJ1-3; D is possibly TRBD1 (5 bases). The CDR3 consists of 17 residues. V was cut by 4 bases and J by 1 base, with 18 bases left in between. Germline V gene data show CDR1 as SGDLS and CDR2 as YYNGEE. The CDR3 DNA is TGTGCCAGCAGCTCCCCTCTCTTCCAGGGATCTGGAAACACCATATATTTT. Protein: CASSSPLFQGSGNTIYF. Drawing the rest from reference TRBV9 and TRBJ1-3, the complete variable domain is DSGVTQTPKHLITATGQRVTLRCSPRSGDLSVYWYQQSLDQGLQFLIQYYNGEERAKGNILERFSAQQFPDLHSELNLSSLELGDSALYFCASSSPLFQGSGNTIYFGEGSWLTVV.

The chain is built from TRBV18 and TRBJ1-1; weak D call: TRBD1 (6 bases). The CDR3 spans 16 residues. Germline V gives CDR1 KGHSH, CDR2 LQKENI. The ends were cut back, 3 bases at V and 4 bases at J, with 18 bases in the middle. CDR3 coding DNA: TGTGCCAGCTCACCGCCACTCCAGGGGAAGGTCACTGAAGCTTTCTTT. This codes for CASSPPLQGKVTEAFF.

The V call is TRBV25-1, the J call TRBJ2-7; 8 bases map to TRBD2. V was pared by 3 bases and J by 6 bases, with 4 bases of the junction left unmatched. CDR3 length: 13 residues. Germline lookup yields CDR1 MGHDK and CDR2 SYGVNS. CDR3 sequence reads: CASSDGLAGEQYF. As DNA, the CDR3 is TGTGCCAGCAGTGATGGGCTAGCGGGCGAGCAGTACTTC.